This TCR beta chain was retrieved from a study of technical replicates of blood from a handful of donors. Produced via immunoSEQ multiplex PCR; TCRdb's table is partial and in-frame only. Of around 53,000 clones detected, 90% to 95% appear once; the ten largest clones hold approximately 3.6%. CDR1 is SGHNT and CDR2 is YENEEA in the germline V gene. The CDR3 is 14 amino acids. Trimming took off 5 bases at V and 6 bases at J, with 13 bases between the two ends. This chain links TRBV11-3 with TRBJ2-2; possible D gene TRBD2, 6 bases. The sequencing input was PBMCs. The TCR was taken from a human donor in good health. Some clones in this sample may be carry-over from other donors' samples. CDR3 region: CASSPRAGPGELFF. CDR3 nucleotide sequence: TGTGCCAGCAGCCCAAGAGCGGGCCCCGGGGAGCTGTTTTTT. The entire variable domain, with the rest obtained from reference TRBV11-3 and TRBJ2-2, is as follows: EAGVVQSPRYKIIEKKQPVAFWCNPISGHNTLYWYLQNLGQGPELLIRYENEEAVDDSQLPKDRFSAERLKGVDSTLKIQPAELGDSAVYLCASSPRAGPGELFFGEGSRLTVL.